Listed here is a single TCR beta chain. The clone's antigen remains unknown. The input lacks base qualities; no much larger clone sits a single base away. The sample originates from a study of siplizumab effects on memory and regulatory T cells (dated by TCRdb to the late 2010s). About the study as a whole: The effect of the anti-CD2 antibody siplizumab on alloreactive T-cell subsets was examined in allogeneic mixed lymphocyte reactions constructed from human PBMCs.

V gives up 2 bases and J gives up 4 bases, and the segment between their germline ends measures 9 bases. The CDR3 runs 14 amino acids, cysteine and phenylalanine included. Of all the DNA, just the CDR3 is kept, 42 bases in frame from base 1. Taken from the germline V gene, the CDR1 and CDR2 loops are SGDLS and YYNGEE. What the authors observed across the whole study: Siplizumab significantly reduced the cumulative frequency of alloreactive sequences traceable to unstimulated CD4+ memory T cells. No functional confirmation was obtained for the suppressive function of proliferating Tregs from siplizumab cultures. Among mappable alloreactive CD4+ clones, the Treg-derived fraction averaged about 70% with siplizumab versus 25% to 30% in control reactions. For roughly 80-97% of proliferating CD4+ or CD8+ clones, no naive or memory phenotype could be assigned. Unstimulated naive T cells appeared more diverse than memory T cells, and naive cells seemed to contribute substantially to the alloresponse. Because sequences at frequencies below about 10^-5 were poorly captured, only a minor fraction of alloreactive clones could be mapped back to unstimulated subsets.

The library was built by means of the immunoSEQ multiplex PCR assay. Each sample had some 96,000 TCR templates assayed by the deep sequencing platform. Genomic DNA extracted from sorted T cells was used for TCRbeta CDR3 sequencing. Under the source paper's analysis protocol: The R programming language was used for clonal analysis of TCRbeta CDR3 data. Comparing unstimulated samples against CFSE-low samples taken after the reaction was how alloreactive CD4+ and CD8+ clones were defined. Alloreactive CD4+ clones were assigned to regulatory or non-regulatory origin by matching sequences to sorted unstimulated Treg and non-Treg repertoires. Sourced from immuneACCESS, this table was stored by TCRdb with only in-frame sequences that have V and J called. A share of the clones is absent; for the studies checked, an unresolved V gene accounts for under half, and the remainder has no known explanation. From that table come the V and J calls and clone size; the DNA was used to work out D and trimming. This sample holds under 100,000 clones; roughly 89% were observed only once. Of the sample, 1.5% is held by the ten largest clones.

Sorted unstimulated T cells and proliferating T cells recovered from mixed lymphocyte reactions underwent TCRbeta CDR3 sequencing. Fresh whole blood from 9 to 10 HLA-typed healthy donors served as the source for isolating PBMCs. To map where alloreactive clones came from, CD4+ regulatory T cells in the unstimulated state were FACS-sorted. The sequence was collected from a human donor in good health. Sequencing was done on a sample of Tregs sorted from blood. Recombination linked TRBV9 to TRBJ1-4, with the D gene not clear enough to name. The DNA sequence is given as TGTGCCAGCAGCGTTCAAGGCTTTAATGAAAAACTGTTTTTT. Translated, this gives CASSVQGFNEKLFF.